This T cell receptor (beta chain) was found in a study of CD8 T cells in Susac syndrome. Negative isolation yielded CD8+ and CD4+ T cells; FACS enriched TEMRA cells. A quantity of roughly 0.5 to 1 ug RNA underwent reverse transcription using random hexamers. Amplification of TCR beta CDR3 used immunoSEQ multiplex PCR across 54 Vbeta and 13 Jbeta. One entry per CDR3 protein results from TCRdb running MiXCR on the immunoSEQ multiplex PCR reads. The data show some 150,000 distinct CDR3 sequences, less than 95% seen once. The germline CDR1 and CDR2 sequences are DFQATT and SNEGSKA (reference sequence). Trimming pared 5 bases from V and 7 bases from J, leaving 9 bases between. The CDR3 consists of 11 residues. This clonotype was counted once.

The rearrangement joins TRBV20-1 to TRBJ2-1; D unclear. The clonotype was recovered from a human donor in good health. The sequencing sample was made of CD4+ T cells from PBMCs. CDR3 residues: CSAALANEQFF. DNA of the CDR3: TGCAGTGCTGCTCTTGCAAATGAGCAGTTCTTC.